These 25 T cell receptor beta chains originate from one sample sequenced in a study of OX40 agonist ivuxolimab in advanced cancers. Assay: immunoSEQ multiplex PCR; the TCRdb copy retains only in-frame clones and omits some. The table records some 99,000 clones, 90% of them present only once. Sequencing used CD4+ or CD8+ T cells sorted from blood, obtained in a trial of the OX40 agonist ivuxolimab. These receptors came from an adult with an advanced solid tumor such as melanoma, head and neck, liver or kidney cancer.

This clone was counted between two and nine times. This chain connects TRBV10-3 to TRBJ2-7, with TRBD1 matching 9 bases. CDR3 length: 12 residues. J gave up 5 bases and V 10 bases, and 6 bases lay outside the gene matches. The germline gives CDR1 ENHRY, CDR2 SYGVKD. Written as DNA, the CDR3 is TGTGCCACCGTCGACAGGGGGGACGAGCAGTACTTC. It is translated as CATVDRGDEQYF.

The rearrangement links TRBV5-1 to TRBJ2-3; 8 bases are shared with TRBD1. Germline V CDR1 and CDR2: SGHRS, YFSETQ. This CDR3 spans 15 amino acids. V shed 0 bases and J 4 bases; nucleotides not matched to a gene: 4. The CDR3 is CASSLATGGSDTQYF. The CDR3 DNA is TGCGCCAGCAGCTTGGCCACAGGGGGATCAGATACGCAGTATTTT. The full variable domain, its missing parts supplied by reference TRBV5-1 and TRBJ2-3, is KAGVTQTPRYLIKTRGQQVTLSCSPISGHRSVSWYQQTPGQGLQFLFEYFSETQRNKGNFPGRFSGRQFSNSRSEMNVSTLELGDSALYLCASSLATGGSDTQYFGPGTRLTVL.

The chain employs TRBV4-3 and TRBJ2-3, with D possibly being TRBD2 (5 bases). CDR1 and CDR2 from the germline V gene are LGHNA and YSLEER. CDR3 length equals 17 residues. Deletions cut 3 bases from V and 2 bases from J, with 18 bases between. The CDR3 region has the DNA TGCGCCAGCAGCCAGGGGTCTAGTGGACTCCACACAGATACGCAGTATTTT. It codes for CASSQGSSGLHTDTQYF.

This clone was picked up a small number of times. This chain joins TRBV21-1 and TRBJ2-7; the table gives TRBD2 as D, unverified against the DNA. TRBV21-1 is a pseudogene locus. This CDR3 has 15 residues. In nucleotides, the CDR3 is TGTGCCAGCAACTCTGGGGACTGCCTCTCCTACGAGCAGTACTTC. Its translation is CASNSGDCLSYEQYF.

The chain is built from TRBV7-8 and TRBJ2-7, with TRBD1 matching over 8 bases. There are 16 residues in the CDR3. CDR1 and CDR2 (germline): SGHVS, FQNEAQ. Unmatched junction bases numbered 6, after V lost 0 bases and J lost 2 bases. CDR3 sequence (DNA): TGTGCCAGCAGCTTAGCGGGGGGACAGGTTACCTACGAGCAGTACTTC. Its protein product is CASSLAGGQVTYEQYF.

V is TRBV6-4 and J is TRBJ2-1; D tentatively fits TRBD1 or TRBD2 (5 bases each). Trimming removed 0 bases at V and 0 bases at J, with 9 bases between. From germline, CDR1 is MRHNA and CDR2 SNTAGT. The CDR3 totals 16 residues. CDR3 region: CASSDSGTLSYNEQFF. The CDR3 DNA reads TGTGCCAGCAGTGACTCTGGGACCCTCTCCTACAATGAGCAGTTCTTC.

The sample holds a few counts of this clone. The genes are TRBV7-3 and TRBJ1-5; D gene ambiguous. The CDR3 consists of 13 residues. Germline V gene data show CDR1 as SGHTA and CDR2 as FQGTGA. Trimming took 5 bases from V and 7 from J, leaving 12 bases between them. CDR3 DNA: TGTGCCAGCAGCCCTTGGGCAGGCCAGCCCCAGCATTTT. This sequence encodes CASSPWAGQPQHF.

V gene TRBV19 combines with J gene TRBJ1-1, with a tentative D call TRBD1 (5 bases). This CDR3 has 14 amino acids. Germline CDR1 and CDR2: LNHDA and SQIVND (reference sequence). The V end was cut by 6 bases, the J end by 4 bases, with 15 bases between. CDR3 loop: CASRYTGPSTEAFF. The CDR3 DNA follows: TGTGCCAGTAGGTATACGGGGCCGAGCACTGAAGCTTTCTTT. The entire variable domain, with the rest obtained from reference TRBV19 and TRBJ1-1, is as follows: DGGITQSPKYLFRKEGQNVTLSCEQNLNHDAMYWYRQDPGQGLRLIYYSQIVNDFQKGDIAEGYSVSREKKESFPLTVTSAQKNPTAFYLCASRYTGPSTEAFFGQGTRLTVV.

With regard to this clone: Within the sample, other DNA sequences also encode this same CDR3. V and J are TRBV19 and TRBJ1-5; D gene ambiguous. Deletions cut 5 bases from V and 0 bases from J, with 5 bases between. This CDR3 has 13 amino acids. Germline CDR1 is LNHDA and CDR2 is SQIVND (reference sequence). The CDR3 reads CASSVSSNQPQHF. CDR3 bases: TGTGCCAGTAGTGTCAGTAGCAATCAGCCCCAGCATTTT.

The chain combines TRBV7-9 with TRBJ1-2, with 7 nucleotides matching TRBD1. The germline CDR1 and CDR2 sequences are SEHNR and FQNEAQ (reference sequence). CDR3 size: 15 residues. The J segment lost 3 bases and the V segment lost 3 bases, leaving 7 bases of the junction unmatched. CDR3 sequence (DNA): TGTGCCAGCAGCTTTACAGGGGCGGAGGACTATGGCTACACCTTC. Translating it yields CASSFTGAEDYGYTF.

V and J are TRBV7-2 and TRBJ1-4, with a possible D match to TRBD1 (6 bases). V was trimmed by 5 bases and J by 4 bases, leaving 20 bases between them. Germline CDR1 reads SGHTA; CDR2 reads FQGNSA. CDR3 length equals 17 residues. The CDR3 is CASSPLGGARGNEKLFF. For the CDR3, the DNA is TGTGCCAGCAGCCCCCTGGGGGGGGCGCGCGGTAATGAAAAACTGTTTTTT.

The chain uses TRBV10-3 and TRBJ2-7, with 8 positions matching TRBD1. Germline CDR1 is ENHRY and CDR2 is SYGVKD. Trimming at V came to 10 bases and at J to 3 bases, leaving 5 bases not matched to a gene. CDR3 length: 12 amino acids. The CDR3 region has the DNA TGTGCCACCCGGGACAGGAACTACGAGCAGTACTTC. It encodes CATRDRNYEQYF.

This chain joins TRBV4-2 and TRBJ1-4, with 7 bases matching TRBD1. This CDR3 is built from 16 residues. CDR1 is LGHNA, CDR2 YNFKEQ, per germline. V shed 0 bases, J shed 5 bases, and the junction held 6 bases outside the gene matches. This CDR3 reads CASSQDHRQGNEKLFF. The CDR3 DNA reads TGTGCCAGCAGCCAAGATCATCGACAGGGCAATGAAAAACTGTTTTTT.

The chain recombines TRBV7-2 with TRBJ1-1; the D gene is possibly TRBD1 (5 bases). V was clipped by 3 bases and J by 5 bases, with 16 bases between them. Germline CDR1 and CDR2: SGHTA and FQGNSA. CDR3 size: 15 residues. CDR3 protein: CASSFRRVGGTEAFF. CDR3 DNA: TGTGCCAGCAGCTTCCGCAGGGTTGGGGGAACTGAAGCTTTCTTT.

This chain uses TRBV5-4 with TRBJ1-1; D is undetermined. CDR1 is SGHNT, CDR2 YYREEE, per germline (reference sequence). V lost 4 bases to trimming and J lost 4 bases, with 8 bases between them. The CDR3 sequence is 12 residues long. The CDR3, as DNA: TGTGCCAGCAGCCCCCGGGGCACTGAAGCTTTCTTT. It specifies CASSPRGTEAFF.

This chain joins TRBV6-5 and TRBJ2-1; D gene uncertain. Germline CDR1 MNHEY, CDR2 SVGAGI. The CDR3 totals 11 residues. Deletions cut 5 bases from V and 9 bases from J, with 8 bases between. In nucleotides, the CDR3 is TGTGCCAGCAGTACCGCCGGTGAGCAGTTCTTC. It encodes CASSTAGEQFF.

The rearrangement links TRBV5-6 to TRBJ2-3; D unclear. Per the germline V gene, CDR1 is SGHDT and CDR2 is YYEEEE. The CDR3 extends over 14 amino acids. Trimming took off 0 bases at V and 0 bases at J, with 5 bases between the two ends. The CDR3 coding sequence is TGTGCCAGCAGCTTGGGAGTTAGCACAGATACGCAGTATTTT. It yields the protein CASSLGVSTDTQYF. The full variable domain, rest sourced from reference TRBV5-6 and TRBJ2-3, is DAGVTQSPTHLIKTRGQQVTLRCSPKSGHDTVSWYQQALGQGPQFIFQYYEEEERQRGNFPDRFSGHQFPNYSSELNVNALLLGDSALYLCASSLGVSTDTQYFGPGTRLTVL.

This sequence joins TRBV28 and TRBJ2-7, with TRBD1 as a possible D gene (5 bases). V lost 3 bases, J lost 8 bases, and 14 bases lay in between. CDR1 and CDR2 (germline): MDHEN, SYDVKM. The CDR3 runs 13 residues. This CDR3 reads CASSLPGAGKQYF. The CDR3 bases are TGTGCCAGCAGTTTGCCTGGGGCAGGGAAGCAGTACTTC.

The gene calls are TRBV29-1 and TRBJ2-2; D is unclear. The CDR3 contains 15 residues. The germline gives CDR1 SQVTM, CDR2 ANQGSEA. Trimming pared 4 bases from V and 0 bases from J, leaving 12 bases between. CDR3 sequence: CSVAGWTTNTGELFF. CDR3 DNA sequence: TGCAGCGTTGCGGGTTGGACCACGAACACCGGGGAGCTGTTTTTT.

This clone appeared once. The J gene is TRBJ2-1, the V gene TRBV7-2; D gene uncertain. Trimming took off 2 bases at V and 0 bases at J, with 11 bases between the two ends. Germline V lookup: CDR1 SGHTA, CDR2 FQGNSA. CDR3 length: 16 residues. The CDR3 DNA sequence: TGTGCCAGCAGCTTAATAGGCAGACCCTCCTACAATGAGCAGTTCTTC. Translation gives CASSLIGRPSYNEQFF.

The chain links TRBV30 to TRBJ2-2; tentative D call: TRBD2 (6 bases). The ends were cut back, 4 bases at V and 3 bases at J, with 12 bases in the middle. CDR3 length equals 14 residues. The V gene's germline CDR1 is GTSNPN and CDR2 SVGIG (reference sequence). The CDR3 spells CAWTGGTHTGELFF. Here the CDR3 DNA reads TGTGCCTGGACCGGCGGGACTCACACCGGGGAGCTGTTTTTT.

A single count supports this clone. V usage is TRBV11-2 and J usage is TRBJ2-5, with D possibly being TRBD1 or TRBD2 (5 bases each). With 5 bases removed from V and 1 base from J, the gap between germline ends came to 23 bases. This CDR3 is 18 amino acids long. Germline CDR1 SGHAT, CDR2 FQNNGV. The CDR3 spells CASSDLYIGDGTQETQYF. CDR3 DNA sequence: TGTGCCAGCAGCGACTTATACATTGGGGACGGAACCCAAGAGACCCAGTACTTC.

DNA for the CDR3: TGTGCCAGTAGACGAACCGGGACTAACTACGAGCAGTACTTC. This sequence encodes CASRRTGTNYEQYF. The chain carries TRBV19 and TRBJ2-7, with 7 bases that match TRBD2. This CDR3 has 14 amino acids. The junction had 8 bases not matched to a gene; V was cut back by 6 bases and J by 3 bases. Germline V gene sequence: CDR1 LNHDA, CDR2 SQIVND (reference sequence).

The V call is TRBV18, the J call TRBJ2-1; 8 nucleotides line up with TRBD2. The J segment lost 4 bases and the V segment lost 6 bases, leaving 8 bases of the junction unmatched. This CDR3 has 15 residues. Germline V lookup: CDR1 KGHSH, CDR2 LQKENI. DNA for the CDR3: TGTGCCAGCTCCAGAACTAGCGGACTGTACAATGAGCAGTTCTTC. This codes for CASSRTSGLYNEQFF. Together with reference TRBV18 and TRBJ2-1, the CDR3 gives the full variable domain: NAGVMQNPRHLVRRRGQEARLRCSPMKGHSHVYWYRQLPEEGLKFMVYLQKENIIDESGMPKERFSAEFPKEGPSILRIQQVVRGDSAAYFCASSRTSGLYNEQFFGPGTRLTVL.

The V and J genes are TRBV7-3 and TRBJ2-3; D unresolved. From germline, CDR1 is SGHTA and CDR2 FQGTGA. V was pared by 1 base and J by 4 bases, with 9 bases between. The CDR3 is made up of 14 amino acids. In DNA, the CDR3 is TGTGCCAGCAGCTTAAGCCTCCCCTCAGATACGCAGTATTTT. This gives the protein CASSLSLPSDTQYF.